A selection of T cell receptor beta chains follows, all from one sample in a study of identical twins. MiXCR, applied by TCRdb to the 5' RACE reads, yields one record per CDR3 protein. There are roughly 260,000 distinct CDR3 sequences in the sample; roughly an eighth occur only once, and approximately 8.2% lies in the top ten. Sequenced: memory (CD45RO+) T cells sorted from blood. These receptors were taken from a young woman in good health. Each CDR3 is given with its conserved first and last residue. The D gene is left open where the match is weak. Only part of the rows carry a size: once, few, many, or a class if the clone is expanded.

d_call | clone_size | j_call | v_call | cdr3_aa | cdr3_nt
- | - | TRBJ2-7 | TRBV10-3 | CAISGEATGTYEQYF | TGTGCCATCAGTGGCGAAGCGACGGGGACCTACGAGCAGTACTTC
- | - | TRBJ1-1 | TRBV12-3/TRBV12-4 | CASSLVVLTEAFF | TGTGCCAGCAGTTTAGTGGTATTAACTGAAGCTTTCTTT
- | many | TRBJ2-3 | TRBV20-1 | CSAPPRLSGTDTQYF | TGCAGTGCACCACCTAGGCTGAGTGGCACAGATACGCAGTATTTT
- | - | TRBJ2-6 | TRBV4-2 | CASSQEQSSGANVLTF | TGTGCCAGCAGCCAAGAACAGTCCTCTGGGGCCAACGTCCTGACTTTC
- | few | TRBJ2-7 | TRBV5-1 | CASSLRTGAHEQYF | TGCGCCAGCAGCTTGAGAACAGGTGCCCACGAGCAGTACTTC
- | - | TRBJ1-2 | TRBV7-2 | CASSASRSTSYGYTF | TGTGCCAGCAGCGCTTCTAGATCTACTTCCTATGGCTACACCTTC
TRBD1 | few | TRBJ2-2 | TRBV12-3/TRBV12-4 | CASSLGQGDTGELFF | TGTGCCAGCAGTTTGGGACAGGGTGACACCGGGGAGCTGTTTTTT
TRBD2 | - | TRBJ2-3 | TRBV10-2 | CASRDFAGVADTQYF | TGCGCCAGCCGAGATTTTGCGGGAGTAGCAGATACGCAGTATTTT
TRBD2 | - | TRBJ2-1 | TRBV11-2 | CASSPRIAGGTLGSYNEQFF | TGTGCCAGCAGCCCTCGGATAGCGGGGGGAACCTTGGGGTCCTACAATGAGCAGTTCTTC
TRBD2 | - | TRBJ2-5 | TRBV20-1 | CSANPLAGGYQETQYF | TGCAGTGCCAATCCTCTAGCGGGAGGGTACCAAGAGACCCAGTACTTC
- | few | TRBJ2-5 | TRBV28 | CASSRWEGQKETQYF | TGTGCCAGCAGTCGATGGGAGGGACAGAAAGAGACCCAGTACTTC
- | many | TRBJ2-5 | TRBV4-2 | CASSQDNWRGRETQYF | TGTGCCAGCAGCCAAGATAATTGGAGGGGTCGAGAGACCCAGTACTTC
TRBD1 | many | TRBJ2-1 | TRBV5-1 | CASSGQGASSYNEQFF | TGCGCCAGCAGCGGACAGGGGGCTAGCTCCTACAATGAGCAGTTCTTC
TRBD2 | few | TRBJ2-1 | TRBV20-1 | CSAREAGGWVEQFF | TGCAGTGCTAGGGAAGCGGGGGGCTGGGTTGAGCAGTTCTTC
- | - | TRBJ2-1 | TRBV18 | CASSPAGGWDNEQFF | TGTGCCAGCTCACCCGCCGGGGGATGGGACAATGAGCAGTTCTTC
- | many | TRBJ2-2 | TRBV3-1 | CASSQEEVPTGELFF | TGTGCCAGCAGCCAAGAGGAAGTGCCCACCGGGGAGCTGTTTTTT
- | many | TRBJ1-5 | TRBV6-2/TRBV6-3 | CASSYERGLNQPQHF | TGTGCCAGCAGTTACGAACGGGGGCTCAATCAGCCCCAGCATTTT
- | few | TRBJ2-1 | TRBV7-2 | CASSPRDFYNEQFF | TGTGCCAGCAGCCCCCGGGACTTCTACAATGAGCAGTTCTTC
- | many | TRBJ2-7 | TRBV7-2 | CASRQTTGLTYEQYF | TGTGCCAGCAGGCAGACGACAGGCTTGACCTACGAGCAGTACTTC
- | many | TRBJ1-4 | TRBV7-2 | CASSLGDTRNEKLFF | TGTGCCAGCAGCTTAGGGGACACCCGGAATGAAAAACTGTTTTTT
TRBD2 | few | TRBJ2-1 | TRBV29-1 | CSVEGGRALYNEQFF | TGCAGCGTTGAAGGGGGGAGGGCCCTCTACAATGAGCAGTTCTTC
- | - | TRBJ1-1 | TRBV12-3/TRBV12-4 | CASSYLNTEAFF | TGTGCCAGCAGTTATCTGAACACTGAAGCTTTCTTT
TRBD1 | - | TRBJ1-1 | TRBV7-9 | CASSTLPGQGSEAFF | TGTGCCAGCAGCACCCTCCCGGGACAGGGTAGTGAAGCTTTCTTT
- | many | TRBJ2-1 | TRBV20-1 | CSAVPVEQFF | TGCAGTGCAGTTCCGGTGGAGCAGTTCTTC
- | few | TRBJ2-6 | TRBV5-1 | CASRPSSSGANVLTF | TGCGCCAGCAGGCCGTCTAGCTCTGGGGCCAACGTCCTGACTTTC
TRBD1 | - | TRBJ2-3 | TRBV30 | CAWSNRGYTQYF | TGTGCCTGGAGTAACAGGGGCTATACGCAGTATTTT
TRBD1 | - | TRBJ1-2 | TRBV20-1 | CSAHRGNYGYTF | TGCAGTGCTCACAGGGGAAACTATGGCTACACCTTC
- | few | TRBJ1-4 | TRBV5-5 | CASSLEHRINEKLFF | TGTGCCAGCAGCTTGGAACACAGGATTAATGAAAAACTGTTTTTT
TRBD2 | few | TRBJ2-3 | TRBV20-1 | CSAKVSSGGATDTQYF | TGCAGTGCTAAGGTCTCCAGCGGGGGGGCCACAGATACGCAGTATTTT
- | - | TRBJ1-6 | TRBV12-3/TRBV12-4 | CASSFTADGSPLHF | TGTGCCAGCAGTTTTACGGCCGATGGTTCACCCCTCCACTTT
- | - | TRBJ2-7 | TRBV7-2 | CASSPLWGVRSEQYF | TGTGCCAGCAGCCCCCTCTGGGGGGTTCGCAGCGAGCAGTACTTC
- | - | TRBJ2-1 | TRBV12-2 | CASRSQLAGGDEQFF | TGTGCAAGTCGCTCGCAGCTAGCGGGGGGCGATGAGCAGTTCTTC
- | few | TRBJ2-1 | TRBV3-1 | CASSPLPGGPAYNEQFF | TGTGCCAGCAGCCCCTTACCCGGGGGGCCAGCCTACAATGAGCAGTTCTTC
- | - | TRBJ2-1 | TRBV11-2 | CASSFSSSYNEQFF | TGTGCCAGCAGCTTTTCCTCCTCCTACAATGAGCAGTTCTTC
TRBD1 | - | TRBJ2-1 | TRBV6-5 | CASSYLGQGANEQFF | TGTGCCAGCAGTTACTTGGGACAGGGGGCAAATGAGCAGTTCTTC
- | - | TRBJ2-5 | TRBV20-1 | CSARMQGQETQYF | TGCAGTGCTAGAATGCAGGGCCAAGAGACCCAGTACTTC
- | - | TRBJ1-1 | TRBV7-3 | CASRMGGSNTEAFF | TGTGCCAGCAGGATGGGGGGGTCCAACACTGAAGCTTTCTTT
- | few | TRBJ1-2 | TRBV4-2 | CASSPDPAGVGGGYTF | TGTGCCAGCAGCCCAGACCCCGCCGGGGTAGGTGGTGGCTACACCTTC
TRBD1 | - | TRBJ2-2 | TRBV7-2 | CASSFRTGATGELFF | TGTGCCAGCAGCTTTAGGACAGGGGCCACCGGGGAGCTGTTTTTT
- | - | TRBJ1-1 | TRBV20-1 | CSARGTRRMNTEAFF | TGCAGTGCTAGGGGCACTAGACGCATGAACACTGAAGCTTTCTTT
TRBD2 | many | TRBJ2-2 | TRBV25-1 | CASSERTSGLDTGELFF | TGTGCCAGCAGTGAACGAACTAGCGGCCTTGATACCGGGGAGCTGTTTTTT